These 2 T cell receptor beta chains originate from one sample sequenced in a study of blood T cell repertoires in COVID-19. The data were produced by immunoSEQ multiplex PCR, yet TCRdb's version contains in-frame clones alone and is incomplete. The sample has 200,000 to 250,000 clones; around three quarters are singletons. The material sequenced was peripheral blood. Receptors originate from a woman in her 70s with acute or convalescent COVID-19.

CDR3 coding DNA: TGCGCCAGCAGCTGGGGGACTAGCGGGCAAGAGACCCAGTACTTC. It encodes CASSWGTSGQETQYF. The V call is TRBV5-1, the J call TRBJ2-5; 12 bases map to TRBD2. The germline V gene has CDR1 SGHRS and CDR2 YFSETQ. The CDR3 is made up of 15 amino acids. V was clipped by 3 bases and J by 2 bases; unmatched bases: 2.

CDR3 protein: CATSDATSGGPTSSYNEQFF. The CDR3 bases are TGTGCCACCAGTGACGCGACTAGCGGGGGGCCGACGAGCTCCTACAATGAGCAGTTCTTC. The chain recombines TRBV24-1 with TRBJ2-1; 13 positions agree with TRBD2. Trimming took 4 bases from V and 0 from J; bases not matched to a gene: 11. This CDR3 has 20 residues. Per the germline V gene, CDR1 is KGHDR and CDR2 is SFDVKD.